This TCR beta chain was recorded in a study of cytomegalovirus exposure and HLA in healthy donors. The V gene's germline CDR1 is LNHDA and CDR2 SQIVND (reference sequence). The J segment lost 5 bases and the V segment lost 3 bases, leaving 3 bases of the junction unmatched. The CDR3 covers 13 residues. This clone was detected once. This CDR3 is also generated by other DNA sequences in the sample. Sequencing was performed with immunoSEQ multiplex PCR; in TCRdb, only in-frame clones are kept and a portion is missing. The sample contains 95,000 to 150,000 clones, around 96% of which appear only once. Sample: PBMCs. The receptor was derived from a man aged 18 to 30 in good health and CMV-seronegative. V gene TRBV19 combines with J gene TRBJ2-5, with TRBD1 identical over 7 bases. The CDR3 DNA reads as TGTGCCAGTAGTATTAGGGGGCGGGAGACCCAGTACTTC. Translated: CASSIRGRETQYF.